This T cell receptor (beta chain) emerged from a study of control samples from healthy donors and cancer patients. Germline V gives CDR1 MNHEY, CDR2 SVGAGI. The CDR3 has 11 residues. The V end lost 7 bases, the J end lost 5 bases, and 8 bases lay between the germline ends. TCRdb's table, derived via immunoSEQ multiplex PCR, lists solely in-frame clones and lacks some. This table has fewer than 200,000 clones, 70% to 90% appearing once. The receptor was isolated from a woman aged 25 to 39 in good health. Sequenced material: blood. The J gene is TRBJ1-1, the V gene TRBV6-5, with D hard to call. CDR3 bases: TGTGCCAGCACCTTCGGTACTGAAGCTTTCTTT. This encodes CASTFGTEAFF.